Here is one T cell receptor beta chain with its context. This sample was taken from a study of control samples from healthy donors and cancer patients. Assay used: immunoSEQ multiplex PCR; TCRdb lists only in-frame clones, some missing. The sample lists approximately 86,000 clones, 85% to 95% occurring once. This CDR3 spans 14 amino acids. The germline CDR1 and CDR2 sequences are SGDLS and YYNGEE. V lost 4 bases, J lost 4 bases, and 14 bases lay in between. This sequence was found in a woman in her twenties or thirties in good health. The chain couples TRBV9 to TRBJ1-1; tentative D call: TRBD1 (5 bases). What was sequenced was blood. The CDR3 sequence is CASSPQGEGTEAFF. In DNA, the CDR3 is TGTGCCAGCAGCCCCCAAGGGGAGGGCACTGAAGCTTTCTTT.